The 14 T cell receptor beta chains listed next were all sequenced from one sample in a study of blood T cells in healthy people across ages (dated by TCRdb to about 2015). Library generation was performed with 5' RACE. The sample was run on an Illumina HiSeq 2500. A second PCR of about 7 to 12 cycles was run with a J-beta primer mix and a sample-barcoded 5' primer. TCRdb cleaned the public reads at Q25 with fastp, built clones with MiXCR and kept in-frame beta chains. Under each unique CDR3 protein, matching rows form one entry showing the most common genes and DNA. The sample table shows around 650,000 distinct CDR3 sequences, and approximately 30% are seen once. In total, the top ten clones hold roughly 14% of the sample. Sequencing input: blood. Receptors originate from a woman aged 80 or older in good health. Donor details come from another sample of the same person, matched by shared clones.

This clonotype was seen ten or more times. V is TRBV7-2 and J is TRBJ1-5; D is unclear. Trimming pared 3 bases from V and 4 bases from J, leaving 7 bases between. Germline V gene lookup returns CDR1 SGHTA and CDR2 FQGNSA. This CDR3 has 13 residues. CDR3 coding DNA: TGTGCCAGCAGCTTCGAAACAAATCAGCCCCAGCATTTT. This codes for CASSFETNQPQHF.

The sample holds a few counts of this clonotype. The CDR3 loop reads CASSSPDRGPNSPLHF. The CDR3, as DNA: TGCGCCAGCAGCTCCCCGGACAGGGGGCCTAATTCACCCCTCCACTTT. The genes are TRBV5-1 and TRBJ1-6; 11 nucleotides align to TRBD1. The CDR3 has 16 residues. The trim removed 3 bases at V and 6 bases at J, leaving 5 bases unmatched. Germline values: CDR1 SGHRS, CDR2 YFSETQ. The whole variable domain, remainder taken from reference TRBV5-1 and TRBJ1-6, is KAGVTQTPRYLIKTRGQQVTLSCSPISGHRSVSWYQQTPGQGLQFLFEYFSETQRNKGNFPGRFSGRQFSNSRSEMNVSTLELGDSALYLCASSSPDRGPNSPLHFGNGTRLTVT.

The V call is TRBV4-1, the J call TRBJ1-2, with 7 bases matching TRBD1. Looked up from germline, CDR1 is MGHRA and CDR2 is YSYEKL. The CDR3 is 18 residues long. J lost 5 bases, V lost 2 bases, and 17 bases had no gene match. The CDR3 spells CASSQPTRQGARVYGYTF. CDR3 DNA: TGCGCCAGCAGCCAACCGACCCGACAGGGTGCGAGGGTTTATGGCTACACCTTC.

This clonotype has ten or more counts. This chain uses TRBV9 with TRBJ2-3; D ambiguous. V was pared by 3 bases and J by 5 bases, with 7 bases between. The germline gives CDR1 SGDLS, CDR2 YYNGEE. This CDR3 has 12 residues. The CDR3 sequence is CASSAALDTQYF. In nucleotides, the CDR3 is TGTGCCAGCAGCGCCGCCCTAGATACGCAGTATTTT. The full variable domain, rest sourced from reference TRBV9 and TRBJ2-3, is DSGVTQTPKHLITATGQRVTLRCSPRSGDLSVYWYQQSLDQGLQFLIQYYNGEERAKGNILERFSAQQFPDLHSELNLSSLELGDSALYFCASSAALDTQYFGPGTRLTVL.

The rearrangement uses TRBV20-1 and TRBJ2-3, with D tentatively TRBD1 (6 bases). Trimming pared 6 bases from V and 0 bases from J, leaving 13 bases between. The CDR3 is made up of 14 amino acids. The V gene's germline CDR1 is DFQATT and CDR2 SNEGSKA (reference sequence). The CDR3 loop reads CSAQAGVSTDTQYF. The CDR3 DNA is TGCAGTGCCCAGGCAGGGGTTAGCACAGATACGCAGTATTTT.

This clonotype was counted between two and nine times. The V call is TRBV30, the J call TRBJ1-1; D gene ambiguous. Germline-derived CDR1 and CDR2 are GTSNPN and SVGIG (reference sequence). The CDR3 has 13 amino acids. V was cut by 4 bases and J by 0 bases, with 9 bases left in between. The CDR3 region has the DNA TGTGCCTGGAATGGGGAGATGAACACTGAAGCTTTCTTT. Translating it yields CAWNGEMNTEAFF.

The chain has TRBV29-1 and TRBJ2-7; weak D call: TRBD2 (5 bases). The assigned J gene may be wrong: the sequence end matches TRBJ2-5 better. This CDR3 is 13 amino acids long. Germline loops: CDR1 SQVTM, CDR2 ANQGSEA. The CDR3 DNA is TGCAGCGTCGCTGCCTTACTAGTCGAGACCCAGTACTTC. Protein: CSVAALLVETQYF.

As for this clonotype: This clone may be a read error of a much larger clone one base away. V is TRBV5-6 and J is TRBJ2-7; possible D gene TRBD1, 6 bases. Germline assignment: CDR1 SGHDT and CDR2 YYEEEE. CDR3 size: 14 residues. Written as DNA, the CDR3 is TGTGCCGGCAGCTCCACAGGGCCCTACGATGAGCAGTACTTC. It specifies CAGSSTGPYDEQYF.

This clonotype was found many times. The rearrangement joins TRBV6-2 or TRBV6-3 to TRBJ2-7; D is possibly TRBD2 (6 bases). The V end was cut by 10 bases, the J end by 1 base, with 8 bases between. Germline loops: CDR1 MNHEY, CDR2 SVGEGT. This CDR3 spans 11 amino acids. CDR3: CAIAGSYEQYF. In nucleotides, the CDR3 is TGTGCCATCGCGGGGTCCTACGAGCAGTACTTC.

This clonotype was counted ten times or more. The gene calls are TRBV27 and TRBJ1-6; a weak D match, TRBD1 (5 bases). The length of the CDR3 is 14 residues. Germline V CDR1 and CDR2: MNHEY, SMNVEV (reference sequence). V was cut by 3 bases and J by 3 bases, with 6 bases left in between. The CDR3 DNA reads as TGTGCCAGCAGTTTGGGGGACTATAATTCACCCCTCCACTTT. It encodes CASSLGDYNSPLHF.

This clonotype was counted between two and nine times. The chain joins TRBV20-1 to TRBJ1-1; D is perhaps TRBD1 (5 bases). V shed 0 bases and J shed 0 bases, with 14 bases lying between them. Germline CDR1 is DFQATT and CDR2 is SNEGSKA (reference sequence). CDR3 size: 16 residues. The CDR3 spells CSARDIYRFLNTEAFF. The DNA for the CDR3 is TGCAGTGCTAGAGATATATACAGGTTCCTGAACACTGAAGCTTTCTTT.

This clonotype occurred many times. CDR3 nucleotides: TGTGCCAGCAGCCTCCCAAGTGTGTCCGGCTCTGGCAATGAGCAGTTCTTC. This gives the protein CASSLPSVSGSGNEQFF. V gene TRBV3-1 combines with J gene TRBJ2-1; D unresolved. Germline V gives CDR1 LGHDT, CDR2 YNNKEL (reference sequence). CDR3 length: 17 amino acids. V was shortened by 4 bases and J by 6 bases, with 22 bases between the two germline ends.

This clonotype was counted ten times or more. This chain uses TRBV4-3 with TRBJ1-2, with TRBD1 matching over 7 bases. This CDR3 comprises 16 residues. V shed 0 bases, J shed 7 bases, and the junction held 11 bases outside the gene matches. The germline V gene encodes CDR1 LGHNA and CDR2 YSLEER. This CDR3 reads CASSQEGRQGIFGYTF. The DNA for the CDR3 is TGCGCCAGCAGCCAAGAAGGAAGACAGGGAATTTTTGGCTACACCTTC.

The table lists this clonotype with many counts. The V call is TRBV7-2, the J call TRBJ2-7; possibly TRBD2 for D (7 bases). The CDR3 is made up of 14 amino acids. Germline V lookup: CDR1 SGHTA, CDR2 FQGNSA. The V and J ends lost 5 bases and 6 bases respectively, with 17 bases between them. Here the CDR3 DNA reads TGTGCCAGCAGCCCCGTGGGGGGGGCCGGCGAGCAGTACTTC. It encodes CASSPVGGAGEQYF.